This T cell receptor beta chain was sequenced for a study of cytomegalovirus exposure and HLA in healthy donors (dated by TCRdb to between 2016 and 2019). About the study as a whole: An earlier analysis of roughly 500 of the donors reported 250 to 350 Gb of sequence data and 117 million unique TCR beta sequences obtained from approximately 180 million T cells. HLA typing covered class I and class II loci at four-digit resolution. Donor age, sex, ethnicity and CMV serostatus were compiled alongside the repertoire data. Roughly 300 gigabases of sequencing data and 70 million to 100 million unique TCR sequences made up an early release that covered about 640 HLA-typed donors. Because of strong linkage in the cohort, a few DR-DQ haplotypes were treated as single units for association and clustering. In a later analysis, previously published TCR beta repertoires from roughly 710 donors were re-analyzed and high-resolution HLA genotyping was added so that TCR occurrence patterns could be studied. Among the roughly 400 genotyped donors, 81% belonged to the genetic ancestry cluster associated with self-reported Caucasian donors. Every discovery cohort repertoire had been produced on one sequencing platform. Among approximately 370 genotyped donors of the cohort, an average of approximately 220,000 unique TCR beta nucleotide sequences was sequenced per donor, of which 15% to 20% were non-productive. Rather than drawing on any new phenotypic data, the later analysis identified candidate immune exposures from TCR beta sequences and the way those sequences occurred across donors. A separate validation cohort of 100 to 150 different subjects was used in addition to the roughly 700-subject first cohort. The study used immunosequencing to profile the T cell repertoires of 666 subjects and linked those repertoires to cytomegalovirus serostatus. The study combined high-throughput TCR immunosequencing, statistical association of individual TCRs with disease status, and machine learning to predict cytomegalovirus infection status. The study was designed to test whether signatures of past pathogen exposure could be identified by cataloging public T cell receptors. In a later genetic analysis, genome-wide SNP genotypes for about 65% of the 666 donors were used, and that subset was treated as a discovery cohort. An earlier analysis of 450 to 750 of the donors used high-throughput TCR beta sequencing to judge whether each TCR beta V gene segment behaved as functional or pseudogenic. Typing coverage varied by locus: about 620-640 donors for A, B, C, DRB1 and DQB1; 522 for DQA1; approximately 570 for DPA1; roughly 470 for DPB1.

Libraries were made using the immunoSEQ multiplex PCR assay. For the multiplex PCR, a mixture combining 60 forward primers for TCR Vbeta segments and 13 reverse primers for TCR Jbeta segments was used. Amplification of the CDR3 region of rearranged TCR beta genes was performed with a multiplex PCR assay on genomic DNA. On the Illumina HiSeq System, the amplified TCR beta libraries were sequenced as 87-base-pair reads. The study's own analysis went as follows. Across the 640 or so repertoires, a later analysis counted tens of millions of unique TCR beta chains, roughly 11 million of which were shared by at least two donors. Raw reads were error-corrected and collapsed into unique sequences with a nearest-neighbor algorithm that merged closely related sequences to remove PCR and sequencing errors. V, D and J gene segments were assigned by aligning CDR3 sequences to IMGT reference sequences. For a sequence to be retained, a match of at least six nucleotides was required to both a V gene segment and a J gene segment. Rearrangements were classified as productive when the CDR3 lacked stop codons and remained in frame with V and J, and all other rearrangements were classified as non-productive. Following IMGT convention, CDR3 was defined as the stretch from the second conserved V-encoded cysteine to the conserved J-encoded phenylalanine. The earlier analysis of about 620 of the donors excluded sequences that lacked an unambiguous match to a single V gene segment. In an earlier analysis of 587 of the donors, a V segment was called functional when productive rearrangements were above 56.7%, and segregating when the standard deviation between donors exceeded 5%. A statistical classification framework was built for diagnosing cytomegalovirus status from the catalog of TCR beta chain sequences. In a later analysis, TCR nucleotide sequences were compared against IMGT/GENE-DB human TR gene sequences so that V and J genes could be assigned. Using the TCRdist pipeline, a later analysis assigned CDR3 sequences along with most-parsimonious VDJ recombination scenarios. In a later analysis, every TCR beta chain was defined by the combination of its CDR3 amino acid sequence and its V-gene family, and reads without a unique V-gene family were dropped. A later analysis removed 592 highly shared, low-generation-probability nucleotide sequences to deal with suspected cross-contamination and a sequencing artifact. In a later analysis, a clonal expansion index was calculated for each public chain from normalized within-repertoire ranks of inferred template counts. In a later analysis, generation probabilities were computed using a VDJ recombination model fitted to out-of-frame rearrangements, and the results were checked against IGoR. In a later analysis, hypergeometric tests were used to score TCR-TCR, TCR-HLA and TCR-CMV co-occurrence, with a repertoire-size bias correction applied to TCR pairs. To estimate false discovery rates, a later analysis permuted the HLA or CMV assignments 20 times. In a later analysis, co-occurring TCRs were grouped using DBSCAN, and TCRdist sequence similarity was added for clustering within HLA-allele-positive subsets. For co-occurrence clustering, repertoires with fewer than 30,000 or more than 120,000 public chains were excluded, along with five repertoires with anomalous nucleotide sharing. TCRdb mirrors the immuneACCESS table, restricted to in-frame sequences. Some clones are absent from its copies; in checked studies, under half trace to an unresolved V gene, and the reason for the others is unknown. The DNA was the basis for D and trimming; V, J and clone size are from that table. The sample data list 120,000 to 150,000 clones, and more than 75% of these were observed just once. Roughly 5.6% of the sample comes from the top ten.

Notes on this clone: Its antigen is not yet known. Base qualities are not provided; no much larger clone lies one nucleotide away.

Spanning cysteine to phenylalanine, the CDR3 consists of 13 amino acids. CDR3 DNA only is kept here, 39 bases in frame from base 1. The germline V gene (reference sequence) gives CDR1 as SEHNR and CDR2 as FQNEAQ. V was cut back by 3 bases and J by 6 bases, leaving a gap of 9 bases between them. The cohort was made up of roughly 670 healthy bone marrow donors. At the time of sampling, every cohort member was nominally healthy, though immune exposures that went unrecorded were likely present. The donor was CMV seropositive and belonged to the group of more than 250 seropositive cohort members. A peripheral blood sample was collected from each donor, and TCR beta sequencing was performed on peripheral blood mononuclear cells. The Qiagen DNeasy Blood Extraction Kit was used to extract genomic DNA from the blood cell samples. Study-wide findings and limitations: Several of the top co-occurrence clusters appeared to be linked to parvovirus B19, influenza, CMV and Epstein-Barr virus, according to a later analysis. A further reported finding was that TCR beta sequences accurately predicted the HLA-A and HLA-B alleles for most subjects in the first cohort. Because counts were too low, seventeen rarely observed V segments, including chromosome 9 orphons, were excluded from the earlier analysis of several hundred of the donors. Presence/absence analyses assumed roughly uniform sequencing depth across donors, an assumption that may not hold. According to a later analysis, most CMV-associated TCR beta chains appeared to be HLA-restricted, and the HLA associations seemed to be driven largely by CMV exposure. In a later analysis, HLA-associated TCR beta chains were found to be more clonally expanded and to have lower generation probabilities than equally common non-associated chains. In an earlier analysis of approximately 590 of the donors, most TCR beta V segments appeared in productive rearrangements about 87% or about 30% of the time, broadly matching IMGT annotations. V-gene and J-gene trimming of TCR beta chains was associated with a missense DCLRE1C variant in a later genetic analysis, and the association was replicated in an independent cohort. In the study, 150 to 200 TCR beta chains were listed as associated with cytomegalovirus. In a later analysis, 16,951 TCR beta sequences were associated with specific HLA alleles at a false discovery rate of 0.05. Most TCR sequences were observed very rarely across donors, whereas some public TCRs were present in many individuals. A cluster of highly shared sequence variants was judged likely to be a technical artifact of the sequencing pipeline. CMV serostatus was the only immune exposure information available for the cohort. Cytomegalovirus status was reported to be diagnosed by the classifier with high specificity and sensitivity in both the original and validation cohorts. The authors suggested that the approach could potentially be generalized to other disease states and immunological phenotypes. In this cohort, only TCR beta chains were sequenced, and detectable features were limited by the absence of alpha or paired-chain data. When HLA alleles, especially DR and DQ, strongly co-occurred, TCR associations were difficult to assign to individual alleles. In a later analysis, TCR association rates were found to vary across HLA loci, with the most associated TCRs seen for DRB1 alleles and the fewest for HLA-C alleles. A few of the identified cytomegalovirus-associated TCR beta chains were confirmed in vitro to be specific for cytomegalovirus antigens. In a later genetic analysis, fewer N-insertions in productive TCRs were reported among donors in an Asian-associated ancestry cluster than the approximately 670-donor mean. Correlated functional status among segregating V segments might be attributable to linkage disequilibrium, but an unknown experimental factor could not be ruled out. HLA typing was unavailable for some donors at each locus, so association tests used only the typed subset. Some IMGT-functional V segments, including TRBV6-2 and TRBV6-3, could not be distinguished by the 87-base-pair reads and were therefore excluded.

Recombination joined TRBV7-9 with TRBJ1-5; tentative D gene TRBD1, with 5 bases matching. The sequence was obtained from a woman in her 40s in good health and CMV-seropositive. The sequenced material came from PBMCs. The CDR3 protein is CASSFTGSQPQHF. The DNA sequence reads TGTGCCAGCAGCTTTACAGGTTCTCAGCCCCAGCATTTT.